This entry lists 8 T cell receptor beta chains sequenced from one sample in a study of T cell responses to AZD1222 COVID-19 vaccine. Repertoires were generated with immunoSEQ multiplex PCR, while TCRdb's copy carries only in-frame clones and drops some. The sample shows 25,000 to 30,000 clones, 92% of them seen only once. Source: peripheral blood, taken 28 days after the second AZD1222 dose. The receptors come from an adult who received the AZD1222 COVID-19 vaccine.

CDR3 protein: CASSFRGYEQYF. The CDR3, as DNA: TGTGCCAGCAGCTTCCGTGGGTACGAGCAGTACTTC. The chain employs TRBV7-9 and TRBJ2-7, with D unclear. This CDR3 spans 12 amino acids. V dropped 3 bases and J dropped 4 bases, with 7 bases sitting between them. The germline V gene has CDR1 SEHNR and CDR2 FQNEAQ (reference sequence).

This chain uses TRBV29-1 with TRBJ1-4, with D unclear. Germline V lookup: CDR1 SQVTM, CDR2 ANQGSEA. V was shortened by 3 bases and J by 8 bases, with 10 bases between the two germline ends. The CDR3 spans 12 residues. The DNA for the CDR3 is TGCAGCGTTGAGTTAGGGTACGAAAAACTGTTTTTT. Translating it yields CSVELGYEKLFF.

The CDR3 spells CASNSLEWATSGNTDTQYF. The CDR3 coding sequence is TGTGCCAGCAATTCTTTGGAGTGGGCGACTAGCGGGAACACAGATACGCAGTATTTT. The chain links TRBV27 to TRBJ2-3; 11 nucleotides align to TRBD2. This CDR3 has 19 amino acids. In germline, CDR1 is MNHEY, CDR2 SMNVEV (reference sequence). V dropped 7 bases and J dropped 2; count of bases not matched to a gene: 17.

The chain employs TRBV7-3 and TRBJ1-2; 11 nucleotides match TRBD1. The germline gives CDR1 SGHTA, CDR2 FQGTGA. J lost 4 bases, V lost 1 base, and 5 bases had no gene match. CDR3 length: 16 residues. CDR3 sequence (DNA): TGTGCCAGCAGCTTAAGACCCGGGACAGGGGGCTATGGCTACACCTTC. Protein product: CASSLRPGTGGYGYTF.

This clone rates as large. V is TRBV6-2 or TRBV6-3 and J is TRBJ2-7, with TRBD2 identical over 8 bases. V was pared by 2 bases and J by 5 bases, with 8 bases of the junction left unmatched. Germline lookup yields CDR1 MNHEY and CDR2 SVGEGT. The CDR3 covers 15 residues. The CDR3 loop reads CASSYPPGGINEQYF. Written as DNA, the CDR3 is TGTGCCAGCAGTTACCCCCCGGGAGGGATCAACGAGCAGTACTTC.

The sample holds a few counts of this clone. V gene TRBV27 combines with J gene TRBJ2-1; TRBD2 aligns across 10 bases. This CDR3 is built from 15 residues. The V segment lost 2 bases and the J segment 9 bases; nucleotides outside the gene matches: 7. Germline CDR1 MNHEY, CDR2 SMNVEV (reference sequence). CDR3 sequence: CASSLSLAGVVEQFF. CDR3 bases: TGTGCCAGCAGTTTAAGTCTAGCGGGAGTCGTTGAGCAGTTCTTC.

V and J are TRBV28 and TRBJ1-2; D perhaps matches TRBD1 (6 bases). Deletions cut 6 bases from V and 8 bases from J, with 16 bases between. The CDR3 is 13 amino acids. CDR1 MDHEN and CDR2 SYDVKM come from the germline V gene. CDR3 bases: TGTGCCAGCAGGGACAGTTCTCGGGGCGGCTACACCTTC. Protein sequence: CASRDSSRGGYTF.

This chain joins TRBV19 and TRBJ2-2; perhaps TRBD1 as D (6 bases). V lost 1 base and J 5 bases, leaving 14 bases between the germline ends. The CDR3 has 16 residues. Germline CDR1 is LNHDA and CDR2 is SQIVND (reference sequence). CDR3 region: CASSIGGLRQTGELFF. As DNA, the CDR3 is TGTGCCAGTAGTATAGGGGGGCTAAGACAGACCGGGGAGCTGTTTTTT.